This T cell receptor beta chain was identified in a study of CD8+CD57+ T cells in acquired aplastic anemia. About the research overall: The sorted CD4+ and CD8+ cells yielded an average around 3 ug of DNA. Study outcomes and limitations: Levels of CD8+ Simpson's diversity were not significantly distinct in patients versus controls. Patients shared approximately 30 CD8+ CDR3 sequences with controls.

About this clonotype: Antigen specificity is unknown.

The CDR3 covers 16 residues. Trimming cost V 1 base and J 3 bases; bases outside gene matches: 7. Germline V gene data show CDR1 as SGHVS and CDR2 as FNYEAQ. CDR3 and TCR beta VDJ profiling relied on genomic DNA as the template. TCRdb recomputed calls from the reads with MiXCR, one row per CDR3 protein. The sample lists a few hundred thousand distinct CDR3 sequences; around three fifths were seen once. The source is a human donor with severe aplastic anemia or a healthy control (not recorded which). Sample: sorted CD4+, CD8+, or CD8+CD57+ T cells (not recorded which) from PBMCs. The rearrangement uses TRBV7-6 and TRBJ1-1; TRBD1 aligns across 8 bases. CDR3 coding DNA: TGTGCCAGCAGCTTAGGGCAGGGGGCGAAGTACACTGAAGCTTTCTTT. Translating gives CASSLGQGAKYTEAFF.